The 28 T cell receptor beta chains reported below all come from one sample, sequenced in a study of response to subunit inactivated influenza vaccine. MiXCR was run by TCRdb on the RT-PCR reads, yielding one entry per CDR3 protein. The table lists hundreds of thousands of distinct CDR3 sequences, 25% of them singletons. The sample was CD4+ T cells sorted from PBMCs, taken around 5 days after vaccination. These TCRs come from a man over 45 who received an inactivated influenza vaccine.

The rearrangement links TRBV7-8 to TRBJ2-3, with D tentatively TRBD2 (7 bases). V lost 2 bases, J lost 4 bases, and 22 bases lay in between. Germline V gives CDR1 SGHVS, CDR2 FQNEAQ. The CDR3 has 18 residues. CDR3 sequence reads: CASSLWRGPHRSPDTQYF. Here the CDR3 DNA reads TGTGCCAGCAGCTTATGGCGGGGGCCCCACAGGAGCCCAGATACGCAGTATTTT. Supplemented by reference TRBV7-8 and TRBJ2-3, the full variable domain reads GAGVSQSPRYKVAKRGQDVALRCDPISGHVSLFWYQQALGQGPEFLTYFQNEAQLDKSGLPSDRFFAERPEGSVSTLKIQRTQQEDSAVYLCASSLWRGPHRSPDTQYFGPGTRLTVL.

In this sample, this clonotype turned up a few times. This chain connects TRBV7-2 to TRBJ2-5; 7 bases map to TRBD2. This CDR3 is built from 15 residues. Trimming cost V 8 bases and J 2 bases; bases outside gene matches: 11. Germline V gene sequence: CDR1 SGHTA, CDR2 FQGNSA. The CDR3 sequence: CASLAHGRHQETQYF. CDR3 DNA: TGTGCCAGCTTGGCCCACGGGAGGCATCAAGAGACCCAGTACTTC. The full variable domain, completed using reference TRBV7-2 and TRBJ2-5, is GAGVSQSPSNKVTEKGKDVELRCDPISGHTALYWYRQSLGQGLEFLIYFQGNSAPDKSGLPSDRFSAERTGGSVSTLTIQRTQQEDSAVYLCASLAHGRHQETQYFGPGTRLLVL.

In this sample, this clonotype turned up a few times. The genes are TRBV7-2 and TRBJ2-7; D may be TRBD1 or TRBD2 (6 bases each). The V and J ends lost 1 base and 3 bases respectively, with 13 bases between them. The CDR3 extends over 15 amino acids. CDR1 is SGHTA and CDR2 is FQGNSA in the germline V gene. CDR3 sequence: CASSLVGGGIYEQYF. DNA for the CDR3: TGTGCCAGCAGCTTAGTCGGGGGCGGCATCTACGAGCAGTACTTC.

This clonotype was found many times. The J gene is TRBJ1-2, the V gene TRBV7-8; D ambiguous. This CDR3 comprises 14 residues. CDR1 and CDR2 (germline): SGHVS, FQNEAQ. V was pared by 6 bases and J by 3 bases, with 14 bases between. CDR3 nucleotides: TGTGCCAGCAGGGCCGGCCGGTTTGACTATGGCTACACCTTC. This sequence encodes CASRAGRFDYGYTF.

J is TRBJ2-5 and V is TRBV7-9; perhaps TRBD1 as D (6 bases). Trimming took 0 bases from V and 0 from J, leaving 11 bases between them. Looked up from germline, CDR1 is SEHNR and CDR2 is FQNEAQ (reference sequence). This CDR3 comprises 16 residues. CDR3 sequence: CASSLARTGYQETQYF. The CDR3 DNA is TGTGCCAGCAGCTTAGCGCGAACAGGGTACCAAGAGACCCAGTACTTC.

The V and J genes are TRBV20-1 and TRBJ2-1; 12 bases fit TRBD2. The CDR3 runs 18 residues. The V gene end was trimmed by 4 bases and the J gene end by 4 bases; junction bases not matched to a gene: 14. Germline CDR1 is DFQATT and CDR2 is SNEGSKA (reference sequence). CDR3 amino acids: CSAKYLSRTSGVYNEQFF. The CDR3 coding sequence is TGCAGTGCTAAATATTTAAGTCGGACTAGCGGGGTGTACAATGAGCAGTTCTTC.

The chain links TRBV4-1 to TRBJ2-3, with D possibly matching TRBD1 (6 bases). V dropped 3 bases and J dropped 2 bases, with 18 bases sitting between them. Germline V gives CDR1 MGHRA, CDR2 YSYEKL. The CDR3 loop spans 17 amino acids. Written as DNA, the CDR3 is TGCGCCAGCAGCCAGCAACCAGGGGTCAGGATCACAGATACGCAGTATTTT. As protein: CASSQQPGVRITDTQYF.

As to this clonotype: A much larger clone lies a single base off, so this may be a read error. V is TRBV10-3 and J is TRBJ2-3; D uncertain. The V gene lost 4 bases and the J gene lost 0 bases, with 8 bases spanning the gap. Germline lookup yields CDR1 ENHRY and CDR2 SYGVKD. CDR3 length: 14 amino acids. The CDR3 DNA is TGTGCCATCAGTGCACGGCAGAGCACAGATACGCAGTATTTT. It encodes CAISARQSTDTQYF.

This clonotype was counted a few times. The chain has TRBV7-9 and TRBJ2-1, with 10 bases aligning to TRBD2. This CDR3 has 16 residues. V shed 2 bases, J shed 7 bases, and the junction held 8 bases outside the gene matches. Germline assignment: CDR1 SEHNR and CDR2 FQNEAQ (reference sequence). CDR3 in amino acids: CASSLQTSGVGNEQFF. CDR3 coding DNA: TGTGCCAGCAGCTTACAAACTAGCGGGGTAGGAAATGAGCAGTTCTTC.

The chain links TRBV12-3 or TRBV12-4 to TRBJ1-2, with D tentatively TRBD1 (6 bases). CDR3 length: 14 residues. The V and J ends lost 2 bases and 4 bases respectively, with 11 bases between them. DNA of the CDR3: TGTGCCAGCAGTTTAACCGGACAGATCTATGGCTACACCTTC. Protein sequence: CASSLTGQIYGYTF.

V gene TRBV12-3 or TRBV12-4 combines with J gene TRBJ1-2, with a tentative D call TRBD1 (5 bases). Trimming cost V 5 bases and J 1 base, with 8 bases left between them. This CDR3 has 13 amino acids. CDR3 in amino acids: CASSQTVNYGYTF. The CDR3 DNA follows: TGTGCCAGCAGTCAGACAGTTAACTATGGCTACACCTTC.

This chain connects TRBV5-1 to TRBJ2-7; D remains ambiguous. CDR3 size: 14 residues. Germline V gene sequence: CDR1 SGHRS, CDR2 YFSETQ. Between the trimmed V and J ends, which lost 0 bases and 2 bases, there was a span of 9 bases. In DNA, the CDR3 is TGCGCCAGCAGCTTGGCTCCAGGCACCTACGAGCAGTACTTC. Translated, it gives CASSLAPGTYEQYF.

The rearrangement joins TRBV11-1 to TRBJ2-1; D might be TRBD2 (5 bases). V dropped 6 bases and J dropped 9 bases, with 18 bases sitting between them. The CDR3 spans 14 residues. CDR1 is SGHAT and CDR2 is FQDESV in the germline V gene (reference sequence). CDR3 region: CASSQEGGVSEQFF. The CDR3 coding sequence is TGTGCCAGCAGTCAAGAGGGCGGTGTGAGTGAGCAGTTCTTC.

This clonotype was seen more than once but under ten times. V gene TRBV9 combines with J gene TRBJ2-1; maybe TRBD2 (6 bases). The length of the CDR3 is 16 residues. V lost 2 bases and J 0 bases, leaving 12 bases between the germline ends. Germline CDR1 is SGDLS and CDR2 is YYNGEE. Written as DNA, the CDR3 is TGTGCCAGCAGCGTTAGCGGCAGGAGCTCCTACAATGAGCAGTTCTTC. This translates into CASSVSGRSSYNEQFF.

This rearrangement joins TRBV20-1 to TRBJ2-2; unclear D gene. This CDR3 comprises 14 residues. Germline V lookup: CDR1 DFQATT, CDR2 SNEGSKA (reference sequence). Trimming took off 0 bases at V and 6 bases at J, with 11 bases between the two ends. The CDR3 loop is CSARDPAGPGELFF. CDR3 bases: TGCAGTGCTAGAGATCCCGCAGGACCCGGGGAGCTGTTTTTT.

This clonotype was counted only a few times. The CDR3 nucleotides read TGCAGTGCTCCCCACGGACGGTGGTATGGCTACACCTTC. Translation gives CSAPHGRWYGYTF. The chain joins TRBV20-1 to TRBJ1-2, with no clear D. Germline CDR1 DFQATT, CDR2 SNEGSKA (reference sequence). V lost 5 bases and J lost 5, with 15 bases in between. There are 13 residues in the CDR3.

The chain couples TRBV12-3 or TRBV12-4 to TRBJ2-1; D tentatively reads TRBD1 or TRBD2 (6 bases each). CDR3 length: 15 residues. V was trimmed by 2 bases and J by 4 bases, leaving 12 bases between them. This CDR3 is CASSLTGASYNEQFF. The CDR3 region has the DNA TGTGCCAGCAGTTTAACGGGGGCCTCTTACAATGAGCAGTTCTTC.

This clonotype was observed a few times. V usage is TRBV12-3 or TRBV12-4 and J usage is TRBJ2-3, with no clear D. Trimming removed 7 bases from V and 0 bases from J, with 8 bases in between. This CDR3 is built from 13 residues. The DNA of the CDR3 is TGTGCCAGCATCGTGGATAGCACAGATACGCAGTATTTT. Translating gives CASIVDSTDTQYF.

This clonotype was detected once. V and J are TRBV20-1 and TRBJ1-5, with 7 bases identical to TRBD1. This CDR3 contains 14 residues. J lost 6 bases, V lost 3 bases, and 8 bases had no gene match. Germline V gene lookup returns CDR1 DFQATT and CDR2 SNEGSKA (reference sequence). The CDR3 here is CSARTGPTSQPQHF. The CDR3 DNA is TGCAGTGCTAGGACAGGGCCGACGAGTCAGCCCCAGCATTTT.

The sample holds many counts of this clonotype. The chain joins TRBV12-3 or TRBV12-4 to TRBJ1-6; D gene ambiguous. Trimming took 11 bases from V and 4 from J, leaving 12 bases between them. CDR3 length: 13 amino acids. The CDR3 reads CASRAQYNSPLHF. CDR3 coding DNA: TGTGCCTCAAGGGCACAGTATAATTCACCCCTCCACTTT.

The V call is TRBV20-1, the J call TRBJ1-2; D gene unclear. The CDR3 spans 11 residues. Per the germline V gene, CDR1 is DFQATT and CDR2 is SNEGSKA (reference sequence). V lost 5 bases and J 8 bases, leaving 12 bases between the germline ends. CDR3: CSAPPDGGYTF. The DNA for the CDR3 is TGCAGTGCTCCCCCGGACGGGGGCTACACCTTC.

This clonotype was seen just once. The J gene is TRBJ2-5, the V gene TRBV29-1; weak D call: TRBD2 (5 bases). Trimming took off 6 bases at V and 1 base at J, with 12 bases between the two ends. Looked up from germline, CDR1 is SQVTM and CDR2 is ANQGSEA. The CDR3 runs 13 residues. DNA for the CDR3: TGCAGCGTGACCCGGGGTATCCAAGAGACCCAGTACTTC. Protein sequence: CSVTRGIQETQYF.

The rearrangement joins TRBV5-5 to TRBJ2-7; D gene uncertain. The V end lost 0 bases, the J end lost 0 bases, and 10 bases lay between the germline ends. CDR3 length: 15 amino acids. Germline V gives CDR1 SGHKS, CDR2 YYEKEE (reference sequence). The CDR3 region is CASSLEWQSSYEQYF. CDR3 nucleotides: TGTGCCAGCAGCTTGGAGTGGCAGAGCTCCTACGAGCAGTACTTC.

Ten or more counts support this clonotype. V is TRBV12-3 or TRBV12-4 and J is TRBJ2-1; 8 nucleotides agree with TRBD1. V shed 2 bases, J shed 1 base, and the junction held 4 bases outside the gene matches. The CDR3 loop spans 16 amino acids. The CDR3 region is CASSLPRGRSYNEQFF. The CDR3 DNA follows: TGTGCCAGCAGTTTACCCAGGGGGCGTTCCTACAATGAGCAGTTCTTC.

This clonotype was seen a few times. CDR3 sequence (DNA): TGCAGCGTTGAAGTCGGGACAGGGCAAGGCTACACCTTC. It specifies CSVEVGTGQGYTF. The chain uses TRBV29-1 and TRBJ1-2, with 9 nucleotides matching TRBD1. The J segment lost 8 bases and the V segment lost 1 base, leaving 5 bases of the junction unmatched. Germline CDR1 SQVTM, CDR2 ANQGSEA. The CDR3 is made up of 13 amino acids.

This chain links TRBV20-1 with TRBJ2-5; 10 bases map to TRBD2. Germline-derived CDR1 and CDR2 are DFQATT and SNEGSKA (reference sequence). Trimming cost V 3 bases and J 2 bases; bases outside gene matches: 6. The CDR3 runs to 15 residues. The CDR3 DNA sequence: TGCAGTGCTAGTGTACTAGCGGGACAACAAGAGACCCAGTACTTC. Its translation is CSASVLAGQQETQYF.

This clonotype appeared many times. The J gene is TRBJ2-3, the V gene TRBV5-5; D is perhaps TRBD2 (6 bases). Germline CDR1 SGHKS, CDR2 YYEKEE (reference sequence). Trimming cost V 2 bases and J 0 bases, with 10 bases left between them. The CDR3 consists of 15 residues. This CDR3 is CASSLSGRSTDTQYF. The CDR3 coding sequence is TGTGCCAGCAGCTTAAGCGGGCGGAGCACAGATACGCAGTATTTT. The full variable domain, in which reference TRBV5-5 and TRBJ2-3 provide the parts outside the CDR3, is DAGVTQSPTHLIKTRGQQVTLRCSPISGHKSVSWYQQVLGQGPQFIFQYYEKEERGRGNFPDRFSARQFPNYSSELNVNALLLGDSALYLCASSLSGRSTDTQYFGPGTRLTVL.

V is TRBV7-2 and J is TRBJ2-5; 11 bases map to TRBD2. This CDR3 is built from 15 residues. After removal of 5 bases from V and 6 bases from J, the junction contained 8 bases not matched to a gene. Germline loops: CDR1 SGHTA, CDR2 FQGNSA. The CDR3 sequence: CASSDDLAGGKTQYF. CDR3 nucleotide sequence: TGTGCCAGCAGCGACGATCTAGCGGGGGGAAAGACCCAGTACTTC.